The clone carrying this T cell receptor beta chain has a count of ten or more. With 10%, 30% or 50% of RNA, about 20,000 to 1,100,000 naive CD8 T cells were sequenced. Sorting defined naive CD8 T cells as CD8+CD4-CCR7+CD45RA+. Germline CDR1 reads SGHNT; CDR2 reads YYREEE (reference sequence). The CDR3 runs 14 residues. With 0 bases removed from V and 3 bases from J, the gap between germline ends came to 8 bases. The data stem from a study of molecular identifiers for immune sequencing clone quantification. Study-wide background: Naive CD8 RNA (roughly 18,000 or 92,000 cells) was divided into five aliquots, with four sequenced.

Via MiXCR, TCRdb re-called the PCR reads, giving one row per CDR3 protein. The table shows about 640,000 distinct CDR3 sequences, with about 20% occurring only once. The chain couples TRBV5-4 to TRBJ2-3, with D maybe TRBD2 (6 bases). Sequencing used naive CD8+ T cells from blood, with Jurkat cell RNA spiked in. Subset meaning: FACS-sorted CD8+CD4-CCR7+CD45RA+ naive T cells. The TCR was taken from a human donor in good health. Some libraries in this study had Jurkat cell RNA spiked in. This CDR3 reads CASSLGLATDTQYF. CDR3 in DNA: TGTGCCAGCAGCTTGGGGCTAGCGACAGATACGCAGTATTTT.